What follows describes a single T cell receptor beta chain. After extraction with the RNeasy kit, roughly 0.5 to 1 ug of the RNA was reverse transcribed using random hexamers. TCRdb recomputed calls from the immunoSEQ multiplex PCR reads with MiXCR, one row per CDR3 protein. The profile shows fewer than 150,000 distinct CDR3 sequences, 90% to 95% of them singletons. TCR beta sequencing was performed on blood CD8+ and CD4+ T cells. Through negative isolation, CD4+ and CD8+ T cells were obtained, while TEMRA cells were enriched using FACS. The CDR3 contains 14 residues. The germline V and J ends were trimmed by 6 bases and 7 bases, with 15 bases remaining between them. Germline V gene sequence: CDR1 MNHEY, CDR2 SMNVEV (reference sequence). The entry originates in a study of CD8 T cells in Susac syndrome.

Sequencing was carried out using CD8+ T cells from PBMCs. The chain joins TRBV27 to TRBJ1-4; no reliable D call. This clonotype was sampled from a human donor with multiple sclerosis. CDR3 nucleotide sequence: TGTGCCAGCAGGGCGGGGTGGGCAAGTGAAAAACTGTTTTTT. Amino acid sequence: CASRAGWASEKLFF.